Listed here is a single TCR beta chain. Its antigen is unknown. It has no much larger one-base neighbor in the sample; base qualities were not kept. This sample is drawn from a study of control samples from healthy donors and cancer patients (dated by TCRdb to about 2020). The receptor library was made with the immunoSEQ multiplex PCR assay. TCRdb re-hosts the immuneACCESS table, in-frame sequences only. Its copies lack some clones; in the studies checked, an unresolved V gene accounts for under half of them, and the cause for the rest is not known. This sample gives some 71,000 clones in total; about 90% of them show up just once. The ten largest account for under 3% of the sample. V loses 1 base, J loses 2 bases, and the germline ends lie 9 bases apart. CDR1 SGHAT and CDR2 FQNNGV were looked up in the germline V gene. The CDR3 contains 14 residues, cysteine and phenylalanine counted. Left in the record is the CDR3 DNA by itself, 42 bases read in frame from the first base.

The TCR comes from a woman aged 50 to 65 with head and neck cancer. Sequenced material: PBMCs. The V gene is TRBV11-2 and the J gene is TRBJ2-7; the D gene identity is not certain. The CDR3 amino acid sequence is: CASSLAGPTYEQYF. The sequenced DNA is TGTGCCAGCAGCTTAGCCGGGCCCACCTACGAGCAGTACTTC.